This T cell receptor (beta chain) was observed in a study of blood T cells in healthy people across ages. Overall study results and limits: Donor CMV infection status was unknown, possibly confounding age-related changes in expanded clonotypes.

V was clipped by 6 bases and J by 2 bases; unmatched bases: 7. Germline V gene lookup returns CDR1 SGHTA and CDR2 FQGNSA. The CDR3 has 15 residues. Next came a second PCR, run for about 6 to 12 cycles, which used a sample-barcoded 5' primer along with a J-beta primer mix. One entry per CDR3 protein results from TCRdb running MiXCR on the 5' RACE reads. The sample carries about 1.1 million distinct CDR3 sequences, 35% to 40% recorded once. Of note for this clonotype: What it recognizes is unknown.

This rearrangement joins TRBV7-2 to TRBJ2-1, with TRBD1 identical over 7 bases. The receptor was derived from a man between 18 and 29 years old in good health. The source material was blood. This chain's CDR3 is CASSYRDSAYNEQFF. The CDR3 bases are TGTGCCAGCAGTTACCGGGACAGTGCCTACAATGAGCAGTTCTTC.